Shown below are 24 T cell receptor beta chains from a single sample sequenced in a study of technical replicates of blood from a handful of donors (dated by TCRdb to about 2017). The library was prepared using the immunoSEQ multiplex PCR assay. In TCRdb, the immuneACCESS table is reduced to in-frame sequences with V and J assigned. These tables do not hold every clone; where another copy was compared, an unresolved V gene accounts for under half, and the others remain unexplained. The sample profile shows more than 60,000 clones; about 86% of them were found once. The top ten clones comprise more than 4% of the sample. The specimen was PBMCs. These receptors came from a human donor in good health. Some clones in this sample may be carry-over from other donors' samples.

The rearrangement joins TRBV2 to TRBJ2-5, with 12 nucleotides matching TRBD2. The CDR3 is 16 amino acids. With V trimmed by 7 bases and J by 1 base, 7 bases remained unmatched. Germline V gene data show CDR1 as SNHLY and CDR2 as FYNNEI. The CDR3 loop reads CASILGLAGPQETQYF. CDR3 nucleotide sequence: TGTGCCAGCATTCTAGGACTAGCGGGACCCCAAGAGACCCAGTACTTC. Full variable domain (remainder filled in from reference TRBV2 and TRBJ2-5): EPEVTQTPSHQVTQMGQEVILRCVPISNHLYFYWYRQILGQKVEFLVSFYNNEISEKSEIFDDQFSVERPDGSNFTLKIRSTKLEDSAMYFCASILGLAGPQETQYFGPGTRLLVL.

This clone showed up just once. CDR3: CASSLVDRVIAGELFF. CDR3 nucleotides: TGTGCCAGCAGCTTGGTAGACAGGGTAATCGCCGGGGAGCTGTTTTTT. This sequence joins TRBV5-6 and TRBJ2-2; 7 bases agree with TRBD1. With V trimmed by 0 bases and J by 6 bases, 8 bases remained unmatched. The CDR3 consists of 16 residues. Germline CDR1 SGHDT, CDR2 YYEEEE. Full variable domain (outside the CDR3, taken from reference TRBV5-6 and TRBJ2-2): DAGVTQSPTHLIKTRGQQVTLRCSPKSGHDTVSWYQQALGQGPQFIFQYYEEEERQRGNFPDRFSGHQFPNYSSELNVNALLLGDSALYLCASSLVDRVIAGELFFGEGSRLTVL.

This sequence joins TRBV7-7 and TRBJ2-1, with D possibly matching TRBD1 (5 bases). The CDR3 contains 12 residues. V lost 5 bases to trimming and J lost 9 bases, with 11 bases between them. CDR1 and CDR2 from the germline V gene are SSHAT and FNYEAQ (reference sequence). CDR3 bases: TGTGCCAGCAGCCCAGGGTTTAGTGAGCAGTTCTTC. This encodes CASSPGFSEQFF. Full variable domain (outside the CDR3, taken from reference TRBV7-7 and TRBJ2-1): GAGVSQSPRYKVTKRGQDVTLRCDPISSHATLYWYQQALGQGPEFLTYFNYEAQPDKSGLPSDRFSAERPEGSISTLTIQRTEQRDSAMYRCASSPGFSEQFFGPGTRLTVL.

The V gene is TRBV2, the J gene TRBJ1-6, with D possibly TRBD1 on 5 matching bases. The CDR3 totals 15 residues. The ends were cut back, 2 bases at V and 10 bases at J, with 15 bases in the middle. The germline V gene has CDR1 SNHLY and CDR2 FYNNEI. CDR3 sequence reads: CASSESPRVGSPLHF. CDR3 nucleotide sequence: TGTGCCAGCAGTGAATCCCCCAGGGTGGGCTCACCCCTCCACTTT.

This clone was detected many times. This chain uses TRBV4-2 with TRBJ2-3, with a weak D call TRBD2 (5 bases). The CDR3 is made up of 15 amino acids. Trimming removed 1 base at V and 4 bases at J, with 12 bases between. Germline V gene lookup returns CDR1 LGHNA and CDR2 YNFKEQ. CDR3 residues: CASSQAGEPSDTQYF. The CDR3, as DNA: TGTGCCAGCAGCCAAGCCGGGGAACCCTCAGATACGCAGTATTTT.

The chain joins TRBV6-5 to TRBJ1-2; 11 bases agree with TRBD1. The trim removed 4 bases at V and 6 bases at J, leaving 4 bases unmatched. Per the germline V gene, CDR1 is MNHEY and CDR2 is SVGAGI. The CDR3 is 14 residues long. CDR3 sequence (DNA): TGTGCCAGCAGTTCCGGGACAGGGGGAGATGGCTACACCTTC. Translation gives CASSSGTGGDGYTF.

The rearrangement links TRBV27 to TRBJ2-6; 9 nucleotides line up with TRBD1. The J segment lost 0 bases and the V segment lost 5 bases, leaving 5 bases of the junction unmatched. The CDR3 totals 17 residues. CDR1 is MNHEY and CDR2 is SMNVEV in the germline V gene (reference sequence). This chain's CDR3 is CASSAGTGYSGANVLTF. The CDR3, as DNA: TGTGCCAGCAGTGCCGGGACAGGGTACTCTGGGGCCAACGTCCTGACTTTC.

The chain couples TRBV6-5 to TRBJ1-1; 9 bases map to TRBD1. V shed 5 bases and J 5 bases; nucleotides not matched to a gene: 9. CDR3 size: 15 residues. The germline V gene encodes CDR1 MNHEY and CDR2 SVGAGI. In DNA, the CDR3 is TGTGCCAGCAGTCCCCCCGACAGGGGGAGGACTGAAGCTTTCTTT. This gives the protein CASSPPDRGRTEAFF.

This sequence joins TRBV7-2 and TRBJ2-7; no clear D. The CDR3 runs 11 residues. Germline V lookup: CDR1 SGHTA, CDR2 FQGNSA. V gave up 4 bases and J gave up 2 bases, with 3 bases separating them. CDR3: CASSSAYEQYF. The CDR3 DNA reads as TGTGCCAGCAGCTCAGCCTACGAGCAGTACTTC.

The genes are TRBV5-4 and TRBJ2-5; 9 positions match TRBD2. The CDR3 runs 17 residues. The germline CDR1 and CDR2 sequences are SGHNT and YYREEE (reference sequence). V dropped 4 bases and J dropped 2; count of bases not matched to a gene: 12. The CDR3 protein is CASSTAGGGSLQETQYF. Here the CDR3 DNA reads TGTGCCAGCAGCACCGCGGGGGGGGGCTCCCTTCAAGAGACCCAGTACTTC.

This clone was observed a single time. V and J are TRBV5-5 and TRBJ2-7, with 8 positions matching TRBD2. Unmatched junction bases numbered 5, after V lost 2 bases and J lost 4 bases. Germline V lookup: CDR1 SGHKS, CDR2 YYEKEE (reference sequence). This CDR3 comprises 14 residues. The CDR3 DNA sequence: TGTGCCAGCAGCTTTTTCGGGGGGGCTTACGAGCAGTACTTC. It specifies CASSFFGGAYEQYF.

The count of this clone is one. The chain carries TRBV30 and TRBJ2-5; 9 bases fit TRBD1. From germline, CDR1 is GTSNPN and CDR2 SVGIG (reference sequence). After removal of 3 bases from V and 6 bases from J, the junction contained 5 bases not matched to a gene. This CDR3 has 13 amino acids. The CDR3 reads CAWRGDRVKTQYF. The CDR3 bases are TGTGCCTGGAGGGGGGACAGGGTCAAGACCCAGTACTTC.

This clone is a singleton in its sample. The CDR3 loop reads CASSILGQGNNQPQHF. CDR3 DNA sequence: TGTGCCAGTAGTATATTGGGACAGGGGAACAATCAGCCCCAGCATTTT. The chain combines TRBV19 with TRBJ1-5, with 10 nucleotides matching TRBD1. V trimming: 2 bases; J trimming: 3 bases; junction bases outside the gene matches: 4. Germline V gene lookup returns CDR1 LNHDA and CDR2 SQIVND (reference sequence). The CDR3 is 16 residues long.

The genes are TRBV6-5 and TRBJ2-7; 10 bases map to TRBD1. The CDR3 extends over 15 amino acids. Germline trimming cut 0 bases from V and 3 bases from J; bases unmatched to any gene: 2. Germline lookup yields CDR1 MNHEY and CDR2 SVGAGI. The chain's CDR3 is CASSYSRTGGYEQYF. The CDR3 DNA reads TGTGCCAGCAGTTACTCGAGGACAGGGGGCTACGAGCAGTACTTC.

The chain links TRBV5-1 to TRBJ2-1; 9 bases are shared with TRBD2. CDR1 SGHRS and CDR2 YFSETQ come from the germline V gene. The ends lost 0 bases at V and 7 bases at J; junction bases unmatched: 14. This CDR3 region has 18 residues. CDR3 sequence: CASSLVVQLRGGGNEQFF. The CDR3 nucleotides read TGCGCCAGCAGCTTGGTAGTTCAATTGCGGGGGGGCGGGAATGAGCAGTTCTTC.

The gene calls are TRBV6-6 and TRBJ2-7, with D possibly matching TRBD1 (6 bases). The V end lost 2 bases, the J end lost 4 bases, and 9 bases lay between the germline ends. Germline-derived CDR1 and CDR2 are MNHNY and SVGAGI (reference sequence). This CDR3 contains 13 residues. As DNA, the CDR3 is TGTGCCAGCAGTTACCCGACAGGATACGAGCAGTACTTC. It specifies CASSYPTGYEQYF.

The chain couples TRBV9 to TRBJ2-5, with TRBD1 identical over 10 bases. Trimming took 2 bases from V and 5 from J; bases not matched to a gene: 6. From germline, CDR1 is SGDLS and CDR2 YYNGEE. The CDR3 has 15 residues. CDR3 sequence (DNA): TGTGCCAGCAGCGTCCAACCGGGACAGGGGGAGACCCAGTACTTC. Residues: CASSVQPGQGETQYF.

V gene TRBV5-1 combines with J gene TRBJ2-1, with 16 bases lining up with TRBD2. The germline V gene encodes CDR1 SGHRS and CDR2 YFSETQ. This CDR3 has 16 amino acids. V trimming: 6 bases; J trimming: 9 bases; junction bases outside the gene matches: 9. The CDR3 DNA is TGCGCCAGCAACCCCAGGGGACTAGCGGGAGGGCCTGAGCAGTTCTTC. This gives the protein CASNPRGLAGGPEQFF.

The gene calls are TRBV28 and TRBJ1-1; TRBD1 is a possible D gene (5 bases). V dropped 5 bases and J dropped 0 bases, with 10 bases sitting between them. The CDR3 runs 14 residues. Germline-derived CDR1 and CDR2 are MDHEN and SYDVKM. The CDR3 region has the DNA TGTGCCAGCAGTCGGGGGGGGGTGAACACTGAAGCTTTCTTT. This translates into CASSRGGVNTEAFF.

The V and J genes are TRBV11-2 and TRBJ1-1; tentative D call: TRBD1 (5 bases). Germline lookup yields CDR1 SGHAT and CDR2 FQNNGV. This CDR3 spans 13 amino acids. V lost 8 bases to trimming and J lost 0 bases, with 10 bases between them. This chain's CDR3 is CASRQSLNTEAFF. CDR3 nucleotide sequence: TGTGCCAGCCGACAGTCTCTGAACACTGAAGCTTTCTTT.

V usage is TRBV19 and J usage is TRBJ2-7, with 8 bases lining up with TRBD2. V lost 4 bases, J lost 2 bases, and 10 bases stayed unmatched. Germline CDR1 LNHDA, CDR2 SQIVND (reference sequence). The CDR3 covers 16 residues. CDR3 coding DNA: TGTGCCAGTAGTAGTTTCAAGCGGGAGAATCCCTACGAGCAGTACTTC. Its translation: CASSSFKRENPYEQYF.

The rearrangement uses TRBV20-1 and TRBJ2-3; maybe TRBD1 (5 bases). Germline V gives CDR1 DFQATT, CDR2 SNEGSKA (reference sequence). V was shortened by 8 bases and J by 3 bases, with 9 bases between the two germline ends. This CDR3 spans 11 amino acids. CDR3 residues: CSHSGTDTQYF. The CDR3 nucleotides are TGCAGTCATTCAGGGACAGATACGCAGTATTTT.

CDR3 sequence reads: CASSLVAGYGYTF. CDR3 sequence (DNA): TGTGCCAGCAGCTTAGTGGCTGGCTATGGCTACACCTTC. This chain joins TRBV7-8 and TRBJ1-2, with no clear D. The CDR3 has 13 residues. CDR1 SGHVS and CDR2 FQNEAQ come from the germline V gene. Trimming pared 1 base from V and 4 bases from J, leaving 7 bases between.

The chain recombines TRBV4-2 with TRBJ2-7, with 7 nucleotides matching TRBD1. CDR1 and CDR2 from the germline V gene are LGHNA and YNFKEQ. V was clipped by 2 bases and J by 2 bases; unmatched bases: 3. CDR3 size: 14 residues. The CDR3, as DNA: TGTGCCAGCAGCCAATGGGACAGTCCCTACGAGCAGTACTTC. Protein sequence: CASSQWDSPYEQYF.